The 2 T cell receptor beta chains below all came from one sample that was sequenced in a study of T cells in Graves' hyperthyroidism and ophthalmopathy. There were TCR beta CDR3 regions amplified from RNA transcripts. The TCR CDR3 first-round RT-PCR relied on the HTBI primer set. TCRdb redid the calling of the multiplex PCR reads with MiXCR, one entry per CDR3 protein. The sample has over 350,000 distinct CDR3 sequences; about 18% are singletons. The specimen was blood. The receptors stem from a man aged 18 to 30 with Graves' ophthalmopathy.

This clonotype was picked up many times. The chain has TRBV18 and TRBJ2-3; D possibly uses TRBD1 or TRBD2 (5 bases each). Between the trimmed V and J ends, which lost 6 bases and 6 bases, there was a span of 16 bases. The CDR3 sequence is 14 residues long. In germline, CDR1 is KGHSH, CDR2 LQKENI. CDR3 residues: CASSPIEGSDTQYF. For the CDR3, the DNA is TGTGCCAGCTCTCCGATAGAGGGGAGCGATACGCAGTATTTT.

On this clonotype itself: A much larger clone differs from this one at a single base, so this may be a read error. The chain carries TRBV7-9 and TRBJ2-1; 12 bases are a match to TRBD2. The CDR3 contains 16 residues. The germline V gene has CDR1 SEHNR and CDR2 FQNEAQ (reference sequence). The V gene end was trimmed by 6 bases and the J gene end by 10 bases; junction bases not matched to a gene: 13. The CDR3 is CASSRDSSGGAEEQFF. CDR3 DNA sequence: TGTGCCAGCAGTCGGGACTCTAGCGGGGGGGCCGAGGAGCAGTTCTTC.